The sequence of this T cell receptor (beta chain) was determined in a study of beta chain features in type 1 diabetes. Broader study findings: Among all four CD4+ subsets, Type 1 diabetes patients had TCRB CDR3s that were moderately but significantly shorter. Insertions at VDJ junctions were less frequent in type 1 diabetes patients. These patients also deleted more nucleotides at the same junctions. Amplification by PCR could prefer shorter templates, with the same effect in patients and controls.

This clone showed up just a few times. The antigen is unknown. The isolated RNA, all of it, was reverse transcribed, so expressed TCRB transcripts were what got sequenced. Sequencing was performed with immunoSEQ multiplex PCR; in TCRdb, only in-frame clones are kept and a portion is missing. The sample records 300,000 or so clones, roughly 13% being singletons. The CDR3 length is 17 residues. With 4 bases clipped from V and 1 base from J, the junction kept 3 bases outside the gene matches. Germline V CDR1 and CDR2: SGHDN, FVKESK. The chain recombines TRBV14 with TRBJ2-6; 11 bases agree with TRBD2. The TCR originated in a woman aged 18-30 years with type 1 diabetes. The material sequenced was naive CD4+ T cells from blood. The DNA of the CDR3 is TGTGCCAGCAGCCCGGGACTAGCGGTGTCTGGGGCCAACGTCCTGACTTTC. Protein product: CASSPGLAVSGANVLTF. Using reference TRBV14 and TRBJ2-6 for the parts outside the CDR3, the full variable domain is EAGVTQFPSHSVIEKGQTVTLRCDPISGHDNLYWYRRVMGKEIKFLLHFVKESKQDESGMPNNRFLAERTGGTYSTLKVQPAELEDSGVYFCASSPGLAVSGANVLTFGAGSRLTVL.